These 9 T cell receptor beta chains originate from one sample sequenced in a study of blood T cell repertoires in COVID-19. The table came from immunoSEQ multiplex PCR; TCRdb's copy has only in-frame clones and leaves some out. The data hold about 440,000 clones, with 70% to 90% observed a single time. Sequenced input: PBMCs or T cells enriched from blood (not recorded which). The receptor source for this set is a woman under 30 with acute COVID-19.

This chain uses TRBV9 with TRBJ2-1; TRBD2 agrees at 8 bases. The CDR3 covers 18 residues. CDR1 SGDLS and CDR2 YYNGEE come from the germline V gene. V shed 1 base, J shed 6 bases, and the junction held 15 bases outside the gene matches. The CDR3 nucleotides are TGTGCCAGCAGCGTATTCCCGTTACTCGACCGGGAGGGCAATGAGCAGTTCTTC. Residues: CASSVFPLLDREGNEQFF.

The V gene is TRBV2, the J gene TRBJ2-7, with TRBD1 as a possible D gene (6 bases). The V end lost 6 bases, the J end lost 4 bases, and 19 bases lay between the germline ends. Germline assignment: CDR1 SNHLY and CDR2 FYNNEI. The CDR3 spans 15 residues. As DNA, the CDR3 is TGTGCCAGCAGCGAGGACGGACAGTTCCAATACGAGCAGTACTTC. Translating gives CASSEDGQFQYEQYF.

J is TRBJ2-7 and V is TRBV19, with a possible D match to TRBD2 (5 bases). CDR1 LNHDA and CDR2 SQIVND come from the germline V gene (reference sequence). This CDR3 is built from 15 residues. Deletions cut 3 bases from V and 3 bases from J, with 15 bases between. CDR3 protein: CASSIFEGVGYEQYF. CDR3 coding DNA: TGTGCCAGTAGTATCTTCGAGGGTGTCGGCTACGAGCAGTACTTC.

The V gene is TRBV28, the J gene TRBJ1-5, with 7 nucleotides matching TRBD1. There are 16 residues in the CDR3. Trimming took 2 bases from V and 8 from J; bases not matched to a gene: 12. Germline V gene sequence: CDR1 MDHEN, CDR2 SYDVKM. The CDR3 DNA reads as TGTGCCAGCAGTTTACCGGGACAGAGATTACTAAAGCCCCAGCATTTT. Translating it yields CASSLPGQRLLKPQHF. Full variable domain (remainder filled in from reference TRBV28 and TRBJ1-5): DVKVTQSSRYLVKRTGEKVFLECVQDMDHENMFWYRQDPGLGLRLIYFSYDVKMKEKGDIPEGYSVSREKKERFSLILESASTNQTSMYLCASSLPGQRLLKPQHFGDGTRLSIL.

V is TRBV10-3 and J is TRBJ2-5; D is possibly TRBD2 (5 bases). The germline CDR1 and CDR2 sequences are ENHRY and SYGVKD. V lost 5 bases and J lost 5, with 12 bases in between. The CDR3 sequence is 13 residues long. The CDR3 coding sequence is TGTGCCATCAGTCCGAGGCCGGGGGAGACCCAGTACTTC. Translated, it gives CAISPRPGETQYF.

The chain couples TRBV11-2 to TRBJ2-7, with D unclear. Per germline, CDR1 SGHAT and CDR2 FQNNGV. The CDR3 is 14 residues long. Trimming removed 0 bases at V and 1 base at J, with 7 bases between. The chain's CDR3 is CASSLDGRSYEQYF. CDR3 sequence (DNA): TGTGCCAGCAGCTTAGATGGCAGATCCTACGAGCAGTACTTC.

This chain's CDR3 is CASSGILAGDTDTQYF. As DNA, the CDR3 is TGCGCCAGCAGTGGAATTCTAGCGGGGGACACAGATACGCAGTATTTT. The chain employs TRBV10-1 and TRBJ2-3; TRBD2 matches at 10 bases. The V and J ends lost 4 bases and 2 bases, in that order; junction bases with no gene match: 6. The CDR3 loop spans 16 amino acids. Germline CDR1 is WNHNN and CDR2 is SYGVQD (reference sequence).

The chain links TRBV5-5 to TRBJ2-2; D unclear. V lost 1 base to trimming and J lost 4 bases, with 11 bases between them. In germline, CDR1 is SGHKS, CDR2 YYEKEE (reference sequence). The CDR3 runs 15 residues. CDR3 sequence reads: CASSLLGQLTGELFF. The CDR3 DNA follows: TGTGCCAGCAGCTTGCTTGGGCAGCTCACCGGGGAGCTGTTTTTT.

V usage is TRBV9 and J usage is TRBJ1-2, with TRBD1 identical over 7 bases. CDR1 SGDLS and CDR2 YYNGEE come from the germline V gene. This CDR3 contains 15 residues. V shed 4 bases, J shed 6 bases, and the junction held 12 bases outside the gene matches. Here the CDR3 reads CASSPTGPGGHGYTF. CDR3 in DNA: TGTGCCAGCAGCCCAACCGGTCCAGGGGGTCATGGCTACACCTTC.